A selection of T cell receptor beta chains follows, all from one sample in a study of cytomegalovirus exposure and HLA in healthy donors. The method was immunoSEQ multiplex PCR; TCRdb's version includes in-frame clones alone and lacks a portion of them. The sample holds 210,000 or so clones, about three quarters seen once. Material for sequencing was PBMCs. These receptors all stem from a boy aged 10-17 years in good health and CMV-seronegative. Each CDR3 is given without its conserved first and last residue. Fields, in order: V gene, J gene, CDR3 protein.

v_gene: TRBV9; j_gene: TRBJ1-2; CDR3aa: ASSASPKKLSMNYGYT
v_gene: TRBV6-5; j_gene: TRBJ2-3; CDR3aa: ASGAAGATDTQY
v_gene: TRBV7-9; j_gene: TRBJ1-1; CDR3aa: ASSFGTGGEAF
v_gene: TRBV6-5; j_gene: TRBJ1-1; CDR3aa: ASSYAPVALFEAF
v_gene: TRBV6-5; j_gene: TRBJ1-3; CDR3aa: ASSPVQGSGNTIY
v_gene: TRBV7-8; j_gene: TRBJ1-4; CDR3aa: ASSLASLGSEKLF
v_gene: TRBV7-2; j_gene: TRBJ1-2; CDR3aa: ASSETGTYGYP
v_gene: TRBV25-1; j_gene: TRBJ2-3; CDR3aa: ASSESIGDFYTQY
v_gene: TRBV18; j_gene: TRBJ2-3; CDR3aa: ASSLRTSGGSTDTQY
v_gene: TRBV4-1; j_gene: TRBJ1-6; CDR3aa: ASSQEGGLGTDSPLH
v_gene: TRBV2; j_gene: TRBJ1-2; CDR3aa: ASSGQGNYGYT